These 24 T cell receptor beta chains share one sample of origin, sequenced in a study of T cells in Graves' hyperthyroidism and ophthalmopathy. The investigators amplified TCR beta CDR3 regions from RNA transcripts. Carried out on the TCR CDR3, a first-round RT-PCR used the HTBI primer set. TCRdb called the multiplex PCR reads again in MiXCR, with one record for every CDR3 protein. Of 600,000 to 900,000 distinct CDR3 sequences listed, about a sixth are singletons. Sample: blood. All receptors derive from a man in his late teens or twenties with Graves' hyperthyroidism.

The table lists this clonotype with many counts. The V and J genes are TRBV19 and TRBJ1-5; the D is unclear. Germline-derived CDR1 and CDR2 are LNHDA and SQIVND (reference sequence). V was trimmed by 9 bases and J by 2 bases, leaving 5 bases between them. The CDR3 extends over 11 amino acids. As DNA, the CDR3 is TGTGCCAGCGGTGGCAATCAGCCCCAGCATTTT. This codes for CASGGNQPQHF.

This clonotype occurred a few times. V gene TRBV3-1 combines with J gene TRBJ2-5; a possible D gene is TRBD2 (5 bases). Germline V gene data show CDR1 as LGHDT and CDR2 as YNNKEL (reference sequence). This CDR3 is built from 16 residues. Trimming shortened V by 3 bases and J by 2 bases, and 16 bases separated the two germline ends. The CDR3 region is CASSHTPSPGQETQYF. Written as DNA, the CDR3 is TGTGCCAGCAGCCATACCCCCTCCCCGGGGCAAGAGACCCAGTACTTC.

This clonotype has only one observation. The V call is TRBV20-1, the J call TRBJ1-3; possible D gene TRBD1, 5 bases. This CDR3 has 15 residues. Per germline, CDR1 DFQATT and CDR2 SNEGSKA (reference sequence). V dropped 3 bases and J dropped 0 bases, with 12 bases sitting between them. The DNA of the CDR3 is TGCAGTGCTAGGCCCGAGGGGAGCTCTGGAAACACCATATATTTT. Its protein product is CSARPEGSSGNTIYF.

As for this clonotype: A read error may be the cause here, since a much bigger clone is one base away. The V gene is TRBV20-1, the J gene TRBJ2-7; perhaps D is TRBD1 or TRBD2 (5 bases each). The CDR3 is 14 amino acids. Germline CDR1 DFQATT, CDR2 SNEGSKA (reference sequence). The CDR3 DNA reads TGCAGTGCTGTCCGGGACCCCGGAGGACGCGAGCAGTGCTTC. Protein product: CSAVRDPGGREQCF.

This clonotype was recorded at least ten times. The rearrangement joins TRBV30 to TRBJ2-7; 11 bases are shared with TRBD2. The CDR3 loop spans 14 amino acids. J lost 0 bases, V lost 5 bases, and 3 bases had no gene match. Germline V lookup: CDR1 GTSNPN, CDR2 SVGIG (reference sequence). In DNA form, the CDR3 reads TGTGCCTGGCTTACTAGCGGGAGCTCCTACGAGCAGTACTTC. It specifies CAWLTSGSSYEQYF.

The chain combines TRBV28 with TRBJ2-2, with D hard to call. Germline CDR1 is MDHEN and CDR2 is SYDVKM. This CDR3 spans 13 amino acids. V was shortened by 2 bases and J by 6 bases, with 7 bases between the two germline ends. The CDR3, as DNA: TGTGCCAGCAGTTTAGGGCAGTCCGGGGAGCTGTTTTTT. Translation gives CASSLGQSGELFF.

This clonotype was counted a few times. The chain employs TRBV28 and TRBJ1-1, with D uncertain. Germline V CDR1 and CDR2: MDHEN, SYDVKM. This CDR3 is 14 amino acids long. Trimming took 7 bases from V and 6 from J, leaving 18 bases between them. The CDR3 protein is CASTARVSYPEAFF. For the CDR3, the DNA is TGTGCCAGCACTGCGAGGGTATCATACCCTGAAGCTTTCTTT.

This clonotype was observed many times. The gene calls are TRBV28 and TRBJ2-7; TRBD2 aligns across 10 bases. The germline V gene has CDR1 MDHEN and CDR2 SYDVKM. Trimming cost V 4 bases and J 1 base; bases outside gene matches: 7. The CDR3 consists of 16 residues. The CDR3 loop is CASSSFTSGVSYEQYF. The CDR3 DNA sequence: TGTGCCAGCAGTTCCTTCACTAGCGGGGTATCCTACGAGCAGTACTTC.

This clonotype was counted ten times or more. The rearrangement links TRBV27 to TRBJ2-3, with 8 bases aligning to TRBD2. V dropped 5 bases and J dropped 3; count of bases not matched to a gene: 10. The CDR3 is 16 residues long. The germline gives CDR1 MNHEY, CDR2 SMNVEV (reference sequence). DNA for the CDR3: TGTGCCAGCAGTCCAGGGAGCGGGAGTATTACAGATACGCAGTATTTT. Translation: CASSPGSGSITDTQYF.

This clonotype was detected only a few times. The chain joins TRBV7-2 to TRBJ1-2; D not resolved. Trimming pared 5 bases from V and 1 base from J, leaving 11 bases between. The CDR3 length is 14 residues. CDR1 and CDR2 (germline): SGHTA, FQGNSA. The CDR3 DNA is TGTGCCAGCAGCCCTTGGGCCCTTAACTATGGCTACACCTTC. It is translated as CASSPWALNYGYTF.

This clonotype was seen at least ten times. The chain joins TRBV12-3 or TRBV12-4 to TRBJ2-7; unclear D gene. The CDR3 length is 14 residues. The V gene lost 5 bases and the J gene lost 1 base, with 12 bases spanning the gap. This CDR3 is CASSRGTGSYEQYF. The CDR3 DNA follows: TGTGCCAGCAGTAGAGGAACGGGTTCCTACGAGCAGTACTTC.

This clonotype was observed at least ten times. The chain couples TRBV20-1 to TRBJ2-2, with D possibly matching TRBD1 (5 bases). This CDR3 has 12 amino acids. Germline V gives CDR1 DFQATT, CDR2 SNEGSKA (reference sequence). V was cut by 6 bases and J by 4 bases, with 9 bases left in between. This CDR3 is CSAPDSTGELFF. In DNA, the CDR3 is TGCAGTGCCCCAGACAGCACCGGGGAGCTGTTTTTT.

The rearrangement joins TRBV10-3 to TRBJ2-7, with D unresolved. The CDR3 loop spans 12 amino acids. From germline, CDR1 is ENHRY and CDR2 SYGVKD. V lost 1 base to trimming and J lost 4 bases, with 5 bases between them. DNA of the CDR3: TGTGCCATCAGTGAGTACGAATACGAGCAGTACTTC. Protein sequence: CAISEYEYEQYF.

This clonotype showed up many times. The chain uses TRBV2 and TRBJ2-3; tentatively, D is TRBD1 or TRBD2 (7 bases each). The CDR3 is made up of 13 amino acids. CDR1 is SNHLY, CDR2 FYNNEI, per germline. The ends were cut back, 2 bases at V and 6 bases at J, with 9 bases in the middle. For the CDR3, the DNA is TGTGCCAGCAGTGAACAGGGGGGGGATACGCAGTATTTT. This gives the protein CASSEQGGDTQYF.

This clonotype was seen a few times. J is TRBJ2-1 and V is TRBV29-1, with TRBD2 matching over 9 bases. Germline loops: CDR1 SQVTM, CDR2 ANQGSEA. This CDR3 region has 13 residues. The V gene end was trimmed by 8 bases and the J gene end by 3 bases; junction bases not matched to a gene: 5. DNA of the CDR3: TGCAGCCCCGTAGCGGGAGACTACAATGAGCAGTTCTTC. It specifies CSPVAGDYNEQFF.

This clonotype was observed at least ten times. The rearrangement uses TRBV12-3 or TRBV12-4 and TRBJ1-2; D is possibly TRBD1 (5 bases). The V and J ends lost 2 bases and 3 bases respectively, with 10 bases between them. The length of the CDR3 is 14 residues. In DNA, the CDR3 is TGTGCCAGCAGTTTACGAGGGGTCTACTATGGCTACACCTTC. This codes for CASSLRGVYYGYTF.

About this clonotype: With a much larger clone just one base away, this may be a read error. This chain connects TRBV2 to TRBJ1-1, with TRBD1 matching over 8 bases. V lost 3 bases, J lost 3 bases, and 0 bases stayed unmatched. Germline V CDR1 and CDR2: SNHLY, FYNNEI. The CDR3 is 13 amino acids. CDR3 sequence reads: CASSETGDTEAFF. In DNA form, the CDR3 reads TGTGCCAGCAGTGAGACAGGGGACACTGAAGCTTTCTTT.

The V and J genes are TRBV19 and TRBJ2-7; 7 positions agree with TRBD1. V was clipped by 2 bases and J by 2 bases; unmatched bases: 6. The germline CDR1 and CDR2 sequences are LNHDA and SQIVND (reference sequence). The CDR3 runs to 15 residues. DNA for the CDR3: TGTGCCAGTAGTATACGGGACAGTTCAGCCTACGAGCAGTACTTC. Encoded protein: CASSIRDSSAYEQYF.

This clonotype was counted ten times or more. CDR3 DNA sequence: TGTGCCAGCAGTCCCTCAACTAGCGGGGTATACAATGAGCAGTTCTTC. Amino acid sequence: CASSPSTSGVYNEQFF. The chain links TRBV2 to TRBJ2-1, with 10 bases aligning to TRBD2. This CDR3 spans 16 amino acids. Germline V CDR1 and CDR2: SNHLY, FYNNEI. V lost 5 bases and J lost 4; bases outside the gene matches: 8.

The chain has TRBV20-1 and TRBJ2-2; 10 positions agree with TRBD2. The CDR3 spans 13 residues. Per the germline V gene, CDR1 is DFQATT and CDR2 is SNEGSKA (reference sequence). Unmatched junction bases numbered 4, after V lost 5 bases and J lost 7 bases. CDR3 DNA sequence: TGCAGTGCTTTGCTAGCGGGAGACGGGGAGCTGTTTTTT. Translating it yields CSALLAGDGELFF.

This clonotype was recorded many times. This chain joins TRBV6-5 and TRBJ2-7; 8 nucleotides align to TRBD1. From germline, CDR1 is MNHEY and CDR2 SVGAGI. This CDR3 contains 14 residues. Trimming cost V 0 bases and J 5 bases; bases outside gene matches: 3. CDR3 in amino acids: CASSYSTGADEQYF. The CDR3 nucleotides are TGTGCCAGCAGTTACTCGACAGGGGCGGACGAGCAGTACTTC.

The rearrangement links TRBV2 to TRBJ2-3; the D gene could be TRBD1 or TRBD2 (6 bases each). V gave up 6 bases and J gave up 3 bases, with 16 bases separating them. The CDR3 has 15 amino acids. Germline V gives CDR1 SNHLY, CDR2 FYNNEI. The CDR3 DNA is TGTGCCAGCAGAGTTGGAGGGGGAAGGACAGATACGCAGTATTTT. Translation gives CASRVGGGRTDTQYF.

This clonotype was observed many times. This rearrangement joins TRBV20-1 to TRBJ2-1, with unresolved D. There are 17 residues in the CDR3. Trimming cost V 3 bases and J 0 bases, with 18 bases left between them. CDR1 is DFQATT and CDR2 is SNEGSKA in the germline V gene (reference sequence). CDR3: CSARRPTPRRSYNEQFF. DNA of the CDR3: TGCAGTGCTAGGAGACCGACCCCCAGGCGCTCCTACAATGAGCAGTTCTTC.

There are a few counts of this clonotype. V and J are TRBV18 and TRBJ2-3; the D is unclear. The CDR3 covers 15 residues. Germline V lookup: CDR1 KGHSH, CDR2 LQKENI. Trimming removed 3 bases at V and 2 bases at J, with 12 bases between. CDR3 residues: CASSPVRTLTDTQYF. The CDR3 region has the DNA TGTGCCAGCTCACCGGTCCGGACCCTCACAGATACGCAGTATTTT. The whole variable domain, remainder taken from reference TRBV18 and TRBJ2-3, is NAGVMQNPRHLVRRRGQEARLRCSPMKGHSHVYWYRQLPEEGLKFMVYLQKENIIDESGMPKERFSAEFPKEGPSILRIQQVVRGDSAAYFCASSPVRTLTDTQYFGPGTRLTVL.